The T cell receptor beta chain described here comes from a study of blood T cell repertoires in COVID-19. Study in general: Specimens from acute and convalescent COVID-19 originated in the United States, Italy and Spain.

This clone has just one count. Sequencing was performed with immunoSEQ multiplex PCR; in TCRdb, only in-frame clones are kept and a portion is missing. The repertoire consists of about 260,000 clones, with 84% occurring once and the leading ten covering over 8.5%. The CDR3 length is 17 residues. Material: peripheral blood. The clonotype was recovered from a human donor in a cohort sampled during active COVID-19. The chain uses TRBV21-1 and TRBJ2-3; the listed D gene, TRBD1, was not tested against the DNA. TRBV21-1 is classified as a pseudogene. The CDR3 loop is CASRDRRLVSSADTQYF. The CDR3 region has the DNA TGTGCCAGCCGGGACAGGCGACTAGTTAGCTCTGCAGATACGCAGTATTTT.